A single T cell receptor beta chain is shown here with its context. Its antigen is currently unknown. The data were produced by immunoSEQ multiplex PCR, yet TCRdb's version contains in-frame clones alone and is incomplete. Of 180,000 or so clones in the sample, around 86% are singletons; the top ten hold less than 3.5%. Trimming removed 6 bases from V and 0 bases from J; junction bases left unmatched: 5. The CDR3 consists of 15 residues. The V gene's germline CDR1 is MNHNY and CDR2 SVGAGI (reference sequence). The donors were part of the validation cohort of 120 subjects. That cohort was separate from the first cohort, which comprised about 730 subjects. This specimen belongs to a study of cytomegalovirus exposure and HLA in healthy donors. Study findings and constraints: Within the 120 validation repertoires, first-cohort TCR clusters tended to co-occur, according to a later analysis. Testing in vitro showed a few CMV-associated chains specific for CMV antigens. The authors listed around 150 TCR beta chains as cytomegalovirus-associated.

V is TRBV6-6 and J is TRBJ2-3, with TRBD2 matching over 8 bases. The sequencing sample was made of PBMCs. The sequence came from a man younger than 35 in good health and CMV-seropositive. CDR3: CASSPPGGSTDTQYF. In nucleotides, the CDR3 is TGTGCCAGCAGCCCACCGGGAGGGAGCACAGATACGCAGTATTTT.